Shown below are 8 T cell receptor beta chains from a single sample sequenced in a study of blood T cell repertoires in COVID-19 (dated by TCRdb to about 2020). Libraries were built with the immunoSEQ multiplex PCR assay. Here the immuneACCESS table is served through TCRdb, limited to in-frame sequences with V and J called. Missing clones are a known gap in these copies; in checked studies unresolved V genes cover under half, and the rest lacks a known reason. The sample yields about 170,000 clones; around nine tenths were counted once. 2.5% to 3% of the sample lies in the top ten. The specimen was peripheral blood. The receptor set was obtained from a woman aged 80 or older with COVID-19, enrolled during active disease.

The CDR3 is CASSPGGSGHNEQFF. Here the CDR3 DNA reads TGTGCCAGCAGCCCCGGCGGTAGCGGTCACAATGAGCAGTTCTTC. The J gene is TRBJ2-1, the V gene TRBV3-1 (or the pseudogene TRBV3-2); TRBD2 is a possible D gene (6 bases). V shed 4 bases and J shed 5 bases, with 15 bases lying between them. This CDR3 is 15 amino acids long. Germline V lookup: CDR1 LGHDT, CDR2 YNNKEL (reference sequence).

V usage is TRBV28 and J usage is TRBJ2-1, with 9 bases fitting TRBD2. Germline V gene sequence: CDR1 MDHEN, CDR2 SYDVKM. V was pared by 5 bases and J by 4 bases, with 6 bases of the junction left unmatched. CDR3 length equals 15 residues. CDR3 nucleotide sequence: TGTGCCAGCAGTACTGGGACTAGCTTATACAATGAGCAGTTCTTC. Translating gives CASSTGTSLYNEQFF. Supplemented by reference TRBV28 and TRBJ2-1, the full variable domain reads DVKVTQSSRYLVKRTGEKVFLECVQDMDHENMFWYRQDPGLGLRLIYFSYDVKMKEKGDIPEGYSVSREKKERFSLILESASTNQTSMYLCASSTGTSLYNEQFFGPGTRLTVL.

The chain recombines TRBV5-5 with TRBJ2-5; 8 nucleotides line up with TRBD1. Germline lookup yields CDR1 SGHKS and CDR2 YYEKEE (reference sequence). After removal of 2 bases from V and 4 bases from J, the junction contained 4 bases not matched to a gene. The CDR3 runs to 14 residues. DNA for the CDR3: TGTGCCAGCAGCTTCAGGGGGCAAGGAGAGACCCAGTACTTC. Translating it yields CASSFRGQGETQYF.

The V call is TRBV5-8, the J call TRBJ2-3; D perhaps matches TRBD2 (5 bases). V was cut by 2 bases and J by 2 bases, with 9 bases left in between. CDR3 size: 14 residues. CDR1 and CDR2 from the germline V gene are SGHTS and YDEGEE. In DNA, the CDR3 is TGTGCCAGCAGCTTCGGACTTTACACAGATACGCAGTATTTT. This sequence encodes CASSFGLYTDTQYF.

The chain couples TRBV3-1 (or the pseudogene TRBV3-2) to TRBJ1-5; TRBD1 matches at 8 bases. Trimming removed 2 bases from V and 6 bases from J; junction bases left unmatched: 6. The CDR3 consists of 15 residues. Germline loops: CDR1 LGHDT, CDR2 YNNKEL (reference sequence). This CDR3 reads CASSQSGGEGQPQHF. Here the CDR3 DNA reads TGTGCCAGCAGCCAATCAGGGGGCGAGGGTCAGCCCCAGCATTTT.

The rearrangement joins TRBV5-1 to TRBJ2-7; 7 bases match TRBD2. The trim removed 0 bases at V and 5 bases at J, leaving 8 bases unmatched. CDR1 SGHRS and CDR2 YFSETQ come from the germline V gene. CDR3 length: 15 amino acids. The CDR3 DNA reads as TGCGCCAGCAGCTTGGCCTTTGGCGGGAGAGACGAGCAGTACTTC. This encodes CASSLAFGGRDEQYF.

The genes are TRBV29-1 and TRBJ1-4; 9 bases map to TRBD1. This CDR3 region has 12 residues. Germline lookup yields CDR1 SQVTM and CDR2 ANQGSEA. V was pared by 7 bases and J by 7 bases, with 4 bases of the junction left unmatched. CDR3 coding DNA: TGCAGCGCAGGGACAGGGACTGAAAAACTGTTTTTT. Protein product: CSAGTGTEKLFF. The complete variable domain, with remaining parts taken from reference TRBV29-1 and TRBJ1-4, reads SAVISQKPSRDICQRGTSLTIQCQVDSQVTMMFWYRQQPGQSLTLIATANQGSEATYESGFVIDKFPISRPNLTFSTLTVSNMSPEDSSIYLCSAGTGTEKLFFGSGTQLSVL.

This chain's CDR3 is CASSPPITGTGASPLHF. CDR3 in DNA: TGTGCCAGCAGCCCTCCAATTACCGGGACAGGGGCTTCACCCCTCCACTTT. The rearrangement links TRBV3-1 (or the pseudogene TRBV3-2) to TRBJ1-6; 10 bases fit TRBD1. Germline CDR1 LGHDT, CDR2 YNNKEL (reference sequence). The length of the CDR3 is 17 residues. Trimming cost V 4 bases and J 9 bases; bases outside gene matches: 12.